The next 21 T cell receptor beta chains were all read from a single sample in a study of blood T cell repertoires in COVID-19 (dated by TCRdb to the early 2020s). Preparation of the library involved the immunoSEQ multiplex PCR assay. TCRdb took over this immuneACCESS table, retaining in-frame rearrangements with V and J assigned. Such tables are incomplete; in checked studies, under half of the missing clones stem from an unresolved V gene, and the remainder is unexplained. This sample gives around 430,000 clones in total; approximately 88% of them show up just once. The top ten constitute roughly 12% of the sample. The sequenced sample consisted of peripheral blood. All receptors come from a woman aged 45-60 years with COVID-19, enrolled during active disease.

The V and J genes are TRBV19 and TRBJ1-1, with D perhaps TRBD1 (5 bases). Trimming took off 7 bases at V and 6 bases at J, with 27 bases between the two ends. This CDR3 comprises 17 residues. Germline V gives CDR1 LNHDA, CDR2 SQIVND (reference sequence). The CDR3 spells CASILVAPRQGPAEAFF. The DNA of the CDR3 is TGTGCCAGTATTCTCGTAGCCCCCCGGCAGGGTCCGGCTGAAGCTTTCTTT.

This clone occurred a few times. This sample also contains other DNA sequences that code for the same CDR3. V gene TRBV9 combines with J gene TRBJ2-3; TRBD2 aligns across 8 bases. V lost 4 bases, J lost 0 bases, and 7 bases stayed unmatched. Germline CDR1 SGDLS, CDR2 YYNGEE. The CDR3 is made up of 16 amino acids. The CDR3: CASSPGLASSTDTQYF. The CDR3 DNA is TGTGCCAGCAGCCCCGGACTAGCTTCGAGCACAGATACGCAGTATTTT.

V and J are TRBV28 and TRBJ2-7; 7 bases match TRBD1. In germline, CDR1 is MDHEN, CDR2 SYDVKM. CDR3 length: 14 amino acids. J gave up 2 bases and V 4 bases, and 5 bases lay outside the gene matches. The CDR3 sequence: CASSSYRGTYEQYF. Written as DNA, the CDR3 is TGTGCCAGCAGTTCCTACAGGGGCACCTACGAGCAGTACTTC.

This clone has just one count. The chain couples TRBV6-2 or TRBV6-3 to TRBJ1-1; D gene unclear. V gave up 2 bases and J gave up 3 bases, with 4 bases separating them. This CDR3 spans 12 amino acids. Looked up from germline, CDR1 is MNHEY and CDR2 is SVGEGT. As DNA, the CDR3 is TGTGCCAGCAGTTACCCTCACACTGAAGCTTTCTTT. It yields the protein CASSYPHTEAFF.

This chain links TRBV19 with TRBJ2-7; TRBD1 matches 9 bases. This CDR3 is built from 12 residues. CDR1 is LNHDA and CDR2 is SQIVND in the germline V gene (reference sequence). V lost 6 bases and J lost 4; bases outside the gene matches: 1. The CDR3: CASRDRGYEQYF. The CDR3 nucleotides read TGTGCCAGTAGGGACAGGGGTTACGAGCAGTACTTC.

V gene TRBV6-5 combines with J gene TRBJ2-1; TRBD1 agrees at 10 bases. Trimming removed 2 bases from V and 6 bases from J; junction bases left unmatched: 4. This CDR3 region has 15 residues. Per germline, CDR1 MNHEY and CDR2 SVGAGI. CDR3: CASSYQDRGANEQFF. The CDR3 DNA sequence: TGTGCCAGCAGTTACCAGGACAGGGGGGCCAATGAGCAGTTCTTC.

A single count supports this clone. The J gene is TRBJ2-1, the V gene TRBV9; tentatively, D is TRBD1 (5 bases). The CDR3 is made up of 15 amino acids. Deletions cut 4 bases from V and 0 bases from J, with 11 bases between. Germline CDR1 is SGDLS and CDR2 is YYNGEE. The CDR3 DNA sequence: TGTGCCAGCAGCCTACAGGTGAGCTCCTACAATGAGCAGTTCTTC. Encoded protein: CASSLQVSSYNEQFF.

The rearrangement joins TRBV9 to TRBJ1-3; D gene unclear. Germline V CDR1 and CDR2: SGDLS, YYNGEE. V dropped 2 bases and J dropped 0 bases, with 9 bases sitting between them. The CDR3 is made up of 15 amino acids. The CDR3 protein is CASSVPGPSGNTIYF. CDR3 nucleotide sequence: TGTGCCAGCAGCGTCCCTGGCCCCTCTGGAAACACCATATATTTT.

This clone is a singleton in its sample. The rearrangement joins TRBV2 to TRBJ2-7; D uncertain. CDR1 and CDR2 from the germline V gene are SNHLY and FYNNEI. The V end lost 6 bases, the J end lost 1 base, and 7 bases lay between the germline ends. The CDR3 has 12 residues. DNA for the CDR3: TGTGCCAGCAGCTACAGTTCCTACGAGCAGTACTTC. This sequence encodes CASSYSSYEQYF.

This clone was counted a few times. The chain uses TRBV19 and TRBJ1-2; maybe TRBD1 (6 bases). Trimming removed 4 bases from V and 0 bases from J, with 12 bases in between. Germline CDR1 is LNHDA and CDR2 is SQIVND (reference sequence). This CDR3 spans 15 amino acids. Written as DNA, the CDR3 is TGTGCCAGTAGTAACCCCTGGACAGCTAACTATGGCTACACCTTC. This codes for CASSNPWTANYGYTF.

The CDR3 here is CASSLRGRPNYGYTF. CDR3 bases: TGTGCCAGCAGCTTGCGGGGGAGGCCTAACTATGGCTACACCTTC. The chain carries TRBV5-8 and TRBJ1-2, with D perhaps TRBD1 (5 bases). The germline V and J ends were trimmed by 1 base and 0 bases, with 10 bases remaining between them. The CDR3 consists of 15 residues. CDR1 is SGHTS, CDR2 YDEGEE, per germline. Based on the CDR3 plus reference TRBV5-8 and TRBJ1-2, the full variable domain is EAGVTQSPTHLIKTRGQQATLRCSPISGHTSVYWYQQALGLGLQFLLWYDEGEERNRGNFPPRFSGRQFPNYSSELNVNALELEDSALYLCASSLRGRPNYGYTFGSGTRLTVV.

The chain uses TRBV4-2 and TRBJ1-1; D call uncertain. Trimming removed 4 bases from V and 0 bases from J, with 9 bases in between. Germline V gene lookup returns CDR1 LGHNA and CDR2 YNFKEQ. CDR3 length equals 14 residues. CDR3 DNA: TGTGCCAGCAGCCTGGAGGGAGTGAACACTGAAGCTTTCTTT. It yields the protein CASSLEGVNTEAFF.

V and J are TRBV19 and TRBJ2-7; unclear D gene. CDR1 and CDR2 (germline): LNHDA, SQIVND (reference sequence). This CDR3 contains 16 residues. The V and J ends lost 0 bases and 4 bases respectively, with 16 bases between them. CDR3: CASSIEGRLNVYEQYF. The CDR3 nucleotides are TGTGCCAGTAGTATAGAGGGCAGGTTAAACGTTTACGAGCAGTACTTC.

The V call is TRBV28, the J call TRBJ1-1, with TRBD1 identical over 12 bases. CDR1 and CDR2 from the germline V gene are MDHEN and SYDVKM. This CDR3 has 16 amino acids. With V trimmed by 3 bases and J by 3 bases, 5 bases remained unmatched. In nucleotides, the CDR3 is TGTGCCAGCAGTTTGGGACAGGGGGCTTGGTACACTGAAGCTTTCTTT. It is translated as CASSLGQGAWYTEAFF.

V gene TRBV30 combines with J gene TRBJ2-2; D not resolved. Germline CDR1 GTSNPN, CDR2 SVGIG (reference sequence). The V end was cut by 0 bases, the J end by 6 bases, with 8 bases between. This CDR3 has 13 amino acids. CDR3 sequence (DNA): TGTGCCTGGAGTGTCTTAGTTCCCGGGGAGCTGTTTTTT. Its protein is CAWSVLVPGELFF.

The rearrangement links TRBV28 to TRBJ2-6; no definite D call. This CDR3 is 14 amino acids long. V was cut by 4 bases and J by 0 bases, with 4 bases left in between. Germline V gene data show CDR1 as MDHEN and CDR2 as SYDVKM. As DNA, the CDR3 is TGTGCCAGCAGTTCCAGCTCTGGGGCCAACGTCCTGACTTTC. Its protein is CASSSSSGANVLTF.

The chain recombines TRBV30 with TRBJ1-4; D unclear. The CDR3 runs to 13 residues. CDR1 is GTSNPN and CDR2 is SVGIG in the germline V gene (reference sequence). V was clipped by 3 bases and J by 4 bases, with 9 bases between them. The chain's CDR3 is CAWRVRGNEKLFF. The CDR3 DNA follows: TGTGCCTGGAGAGTTCGGGGTAATGAAAAACTGTTTTTT.

V usage is TRBV4-2 and J usage is TRBJ1-5; a weak D match, TRBD1 (5 bases). With 0 bases removed from V and 7 bases from J, the gap between germline ends came to 10 bases. This CDR3 has 14 residues. CDR1 and CDR2 (germline): LGHNA, YNFKEQ. The CDR3 is CASSQEEGEQPQHF. In DNA, the CDR3 is TGTGCCAGCAGCCAAGAGGAAGGGGAACAGCCCCAGCATTTT.

This clone was observed a handful of times. The rearrangement joins TRBV7-8 to TRBJ2-7; TRBD2 matches at 8 bases. V trimming: 5 bases; J trimming: 2 bases; junction bases outside the gene matches: 8. The CDR3 totals 15 residues. The germline CDR1 and CDR2 sequences are SGHVS and FQNEAQ. Written as DNA, the CDR3 is TGTGCCAGCAGCACCCCCCGGGGGGGGACCTACGAGCAGTACTTC. Its protein is CASSTPRGGTYEQYF.

The V gene is TRBV28, the J gene TRBJ1-1; 9 nucleotides align to TRBD1. The germline CDR1 and CDR2 sequences are MDHEN and SYDVKM. The CDR3 is 15 amino acids. The V and J ends lost 5 bases and 0 bases, in that order; junction bases with no gene match: 4. Here the CDR3 reads CASSGDRVMNTEAFF. CDR3 bases: TGTGCCAGCAGTGGGGACAGGGTTATGAACACTGAAGCTTTCTTT.

The V call is TRBV20-1, the J call TRBJ1-2; 7 bases agree with TRBD1. Germline trimming cut 6 bases from V and 3 bases from J; bases unmatched to any gene: 1. Germline V gene lookup returns CDR1 DFQATT and CDR2 SNEGSKA (reference sequence). This CDR3 has 11 amino acids. This CDR3 reads CSATGDYGYTF. CDR3 DNA sequence: TGCAGTGCCACAGGGGACTATGGCTACACCTTC.